This T cell receptor (beta chain) appears in the sequencing data of a study of T cell responses to AZD1222 COVID-19 vaccine. This clone has a single count. Profiling relied on immunoSEQ multiplex PCR, and the TCRdb table lists in-frame clones only, not all of them. The sample holds about 56,000 clones, approximately 85% seen once. This CDR3 spans 18 amino acids. V lost 5 bases, J lost 5 bases, and 15 bases stayed unmatched. CDR1 is SGHTA, CDR2 FQGTGA, per germline. This TCR was sampled from an adult in good health. The rearrangement uses TRBV7-3 and TRBJ2-2; TRBD1 aligns across 9 bases. The sequencing here drew on peripheral blood, taken on day 0 of AZD1222 vaccination. CDR3 DNA sequence: TGTGCCAGCAGCCTACAGGGGGCGCCCCACAAGGGGACCGGGGAGCTGTTTTTT. This translates into CASSLQGAPHKGTGELFF.